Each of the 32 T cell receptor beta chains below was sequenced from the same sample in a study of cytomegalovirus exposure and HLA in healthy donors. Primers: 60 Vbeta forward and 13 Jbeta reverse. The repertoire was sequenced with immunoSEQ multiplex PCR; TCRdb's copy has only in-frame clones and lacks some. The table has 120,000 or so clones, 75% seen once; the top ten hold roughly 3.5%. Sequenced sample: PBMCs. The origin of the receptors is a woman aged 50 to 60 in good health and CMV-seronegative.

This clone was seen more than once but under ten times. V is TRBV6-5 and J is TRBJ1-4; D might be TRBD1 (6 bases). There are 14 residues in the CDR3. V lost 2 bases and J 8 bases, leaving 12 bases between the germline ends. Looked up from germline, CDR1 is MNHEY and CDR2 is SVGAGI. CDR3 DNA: TGTGCCAGCAGTTACGACTCAAGGGGGGAAAAACTGTTTTTT. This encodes CASSYDSRGEKLFF.

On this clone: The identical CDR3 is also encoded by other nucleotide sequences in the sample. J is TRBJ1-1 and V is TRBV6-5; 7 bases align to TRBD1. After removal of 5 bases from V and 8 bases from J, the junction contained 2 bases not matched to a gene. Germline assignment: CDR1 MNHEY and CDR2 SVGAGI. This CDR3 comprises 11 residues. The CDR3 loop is CASSQQGEAFF. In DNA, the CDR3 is TGTGCCAGCAGTCAACAGGGGGAAGCTTTCTTT.

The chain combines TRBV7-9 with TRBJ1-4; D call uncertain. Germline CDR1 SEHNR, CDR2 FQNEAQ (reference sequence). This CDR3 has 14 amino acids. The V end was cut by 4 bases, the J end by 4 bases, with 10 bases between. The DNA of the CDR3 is TGTGCCAGCAGCTCTGACATCGTTAATGAAAAACTGTTTTTT. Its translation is CASSSDIVNEKLFF.

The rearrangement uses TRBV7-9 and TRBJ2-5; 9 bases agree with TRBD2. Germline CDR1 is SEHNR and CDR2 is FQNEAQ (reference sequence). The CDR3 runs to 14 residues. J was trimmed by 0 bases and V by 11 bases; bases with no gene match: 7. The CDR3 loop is CAVDLAGYQETQYF. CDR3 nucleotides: TGTGCCGTAGACCTAGCGGGATACCAAGAGACCCAGTACTTC.

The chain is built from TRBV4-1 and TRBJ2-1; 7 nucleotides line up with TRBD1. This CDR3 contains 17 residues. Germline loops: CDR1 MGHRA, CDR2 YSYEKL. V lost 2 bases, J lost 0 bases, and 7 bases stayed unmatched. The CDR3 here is CASSQIPNRGSYNEQFF. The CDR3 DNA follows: TGCGCCAGCAGCCAAATACCCAACAGGGGCTCCTACAATGAGCAGTTCTTC.

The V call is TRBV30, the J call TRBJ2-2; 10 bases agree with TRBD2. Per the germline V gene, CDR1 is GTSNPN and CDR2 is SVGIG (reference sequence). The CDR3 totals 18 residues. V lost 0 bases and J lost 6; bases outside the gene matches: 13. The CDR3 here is CAWSVFLAGDRSAGELFF. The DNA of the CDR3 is TGTGCCTGGAGTGTCTTCCTAGCGGGAGACCGATCGGCCGGGGAGCTGTTTTTT.

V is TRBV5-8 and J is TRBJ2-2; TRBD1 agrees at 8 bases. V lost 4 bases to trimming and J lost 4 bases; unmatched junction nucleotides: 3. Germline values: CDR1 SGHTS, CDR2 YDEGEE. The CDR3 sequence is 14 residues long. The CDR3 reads CASSLDRGTGELFF. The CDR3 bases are TGTGCCAGCAGCCTTGACAGGGGCACCGGGGAGCTGTTTTTT.

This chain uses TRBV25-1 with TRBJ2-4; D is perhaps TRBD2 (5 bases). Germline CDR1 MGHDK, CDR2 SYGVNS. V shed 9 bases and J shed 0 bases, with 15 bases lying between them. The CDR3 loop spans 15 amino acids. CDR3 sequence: CASSDWSGAKNIQYF. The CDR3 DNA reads TGTGCCAGTAGCGACTGGAGCGGAGCCAAAAACATTCAGTACTTC.

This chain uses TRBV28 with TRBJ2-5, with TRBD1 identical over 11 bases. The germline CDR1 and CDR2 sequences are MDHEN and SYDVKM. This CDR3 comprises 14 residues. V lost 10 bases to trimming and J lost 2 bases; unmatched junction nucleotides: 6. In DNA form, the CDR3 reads TGTGCCACCTTTAGGGACAGGGGGCAAGAGACCCAGTACTTC. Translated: CATFRDRGQETQYF.

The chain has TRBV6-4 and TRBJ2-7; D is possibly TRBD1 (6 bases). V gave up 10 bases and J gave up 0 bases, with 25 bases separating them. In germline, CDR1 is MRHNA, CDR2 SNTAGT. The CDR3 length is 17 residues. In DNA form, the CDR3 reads TGTGCCATTTTCCGGGACAATCGCCTCTCGTCCTCCTACGAGCAGTACTTC. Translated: CAIFRDNRLSSSYEQYF.

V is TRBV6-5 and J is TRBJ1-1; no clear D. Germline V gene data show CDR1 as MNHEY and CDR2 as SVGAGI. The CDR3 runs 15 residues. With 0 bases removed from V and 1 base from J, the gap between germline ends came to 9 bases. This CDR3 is CASSYSIRGNTEAFF. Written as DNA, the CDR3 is TGTGCCAGCAGTTACTCGATACGGGGGAACACTGAAGCTTTCTTT.

The CDR3 loop is CASTQRDSYNEQFF. The CDR3 region has the DNA TGTGCCAGCACCCAGCGGGACTCCTACAATGAGCAGTTCTTC. This rearrangement joins TRBV6-1 to TRBJ2-1; 7 bases agree with TRBD2. V lost 7 bases to trimming and J lost 0 bases; unmatched junction nucleotides: 3. The germline V gene has CDR1 MNHNS and CDR2 SASEGT. The CDR3 is 14 residues long.

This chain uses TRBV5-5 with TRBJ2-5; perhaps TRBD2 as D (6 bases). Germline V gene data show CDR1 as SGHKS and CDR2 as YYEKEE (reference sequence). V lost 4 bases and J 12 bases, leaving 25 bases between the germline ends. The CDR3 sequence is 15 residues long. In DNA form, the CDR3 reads TGTGCCAGCAGCCCGCTCGGAGGGCCTGGTTTATCCGAGTACTTC. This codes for CASSPLGGPGLSEYF.

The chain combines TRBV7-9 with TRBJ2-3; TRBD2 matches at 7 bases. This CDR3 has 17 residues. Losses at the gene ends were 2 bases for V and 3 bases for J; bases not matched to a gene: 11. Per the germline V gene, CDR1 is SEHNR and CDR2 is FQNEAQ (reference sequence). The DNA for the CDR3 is TGTGCCAGCAGCTTATGGGCTAGCGGAAGAGGAACAGATACGCAGTATTTT. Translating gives CASSLWASGRGTDTQYF.

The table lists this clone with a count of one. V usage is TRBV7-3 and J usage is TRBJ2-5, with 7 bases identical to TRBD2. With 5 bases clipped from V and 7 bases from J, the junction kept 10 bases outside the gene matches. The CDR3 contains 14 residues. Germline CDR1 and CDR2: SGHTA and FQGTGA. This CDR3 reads CASSPRGEEGTQYF. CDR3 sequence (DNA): TGTGCCAGCAGCCCACGGGGGGAGGAAGGGACCCAGTACTTC.

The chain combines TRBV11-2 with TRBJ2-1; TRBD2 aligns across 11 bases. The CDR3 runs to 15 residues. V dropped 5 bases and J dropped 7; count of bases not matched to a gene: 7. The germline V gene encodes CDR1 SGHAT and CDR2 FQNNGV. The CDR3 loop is CASSGLAGILNEQFF. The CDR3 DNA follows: TGTGCCAGCAGCGGACTAGCGGGCATCCTGAATGAGCAGTTCTTC.

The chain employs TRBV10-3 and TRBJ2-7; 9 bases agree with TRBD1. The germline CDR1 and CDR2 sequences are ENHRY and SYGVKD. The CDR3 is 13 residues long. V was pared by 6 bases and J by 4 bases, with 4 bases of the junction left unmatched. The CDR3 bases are TGTGCCATCAGGACAGGGGGAAGTTACGAGCAGTACTTC. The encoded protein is CAIRTGGSYEQYF.

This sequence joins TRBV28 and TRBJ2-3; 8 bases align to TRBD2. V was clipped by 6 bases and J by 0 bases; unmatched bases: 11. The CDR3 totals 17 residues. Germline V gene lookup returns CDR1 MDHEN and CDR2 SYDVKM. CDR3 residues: CASSGSGSGLSTDTQYF. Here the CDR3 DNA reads TGTGCCAGCAGCGGAAGCGGGAGTGGGCTTAGCACAGATACGCAGTATTTT.

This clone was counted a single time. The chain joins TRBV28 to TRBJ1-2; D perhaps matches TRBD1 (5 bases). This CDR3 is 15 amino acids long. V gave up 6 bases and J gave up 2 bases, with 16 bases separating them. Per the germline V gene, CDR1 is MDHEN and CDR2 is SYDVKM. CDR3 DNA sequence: TGTGCCAGCAGGAAGCGATGGACACAAAACTATGGCTACACCTTC. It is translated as CASRKRWTQNYGYTF.

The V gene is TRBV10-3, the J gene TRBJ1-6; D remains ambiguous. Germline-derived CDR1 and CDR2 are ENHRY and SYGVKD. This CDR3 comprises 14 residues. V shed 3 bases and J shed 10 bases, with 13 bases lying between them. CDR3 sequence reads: CAISDAGEGSPLHF. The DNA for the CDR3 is TGTGCCATCAGTGATGCGGGTGAGGGCTCACCCCTCCACTTT.

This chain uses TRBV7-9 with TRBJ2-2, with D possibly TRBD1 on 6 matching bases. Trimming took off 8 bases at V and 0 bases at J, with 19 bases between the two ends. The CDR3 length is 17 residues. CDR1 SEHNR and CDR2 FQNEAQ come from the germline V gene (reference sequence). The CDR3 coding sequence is TGTGCCAGCGCAAACAGGGCCCGCGCCCCGAACACCGGGGAGCTGTTTTTT. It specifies CASANRARAPNTGELFF.

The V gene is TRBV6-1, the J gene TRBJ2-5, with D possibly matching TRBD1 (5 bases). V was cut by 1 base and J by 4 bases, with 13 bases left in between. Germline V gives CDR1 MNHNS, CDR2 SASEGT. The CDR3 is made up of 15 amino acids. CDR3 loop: CASSEGTIVGETQYF. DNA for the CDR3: TGTGCCAGCAGTGAAGGGACAATTGTCGGAGAGACCCAGTACTTC.

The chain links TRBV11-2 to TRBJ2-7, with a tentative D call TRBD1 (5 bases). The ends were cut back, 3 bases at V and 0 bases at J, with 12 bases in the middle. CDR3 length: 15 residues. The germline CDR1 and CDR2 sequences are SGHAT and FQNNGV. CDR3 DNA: TGTGCCAGCAGCTTTACAGGAATAAGCTCCTACGAGCAGTACTTC. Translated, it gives CASSFTGISSYEQYF. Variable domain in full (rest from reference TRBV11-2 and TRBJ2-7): EAGVAQSPRYKIIEKRQSVAFWCNPISGHATLYWYQQILGQGPKLLIQFQNNGVVDDSQLPKDRFSAERLKGVDSTLKIQPAKLEDSAVYLCASSFTGISSYEQYFGPGTRLTVT.

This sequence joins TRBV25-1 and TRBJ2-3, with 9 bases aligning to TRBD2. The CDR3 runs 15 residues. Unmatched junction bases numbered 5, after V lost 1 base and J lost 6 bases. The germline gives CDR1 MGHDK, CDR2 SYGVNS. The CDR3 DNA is TGTGCCAGCAGTGAATTAAGCGGGAGGCTCGATACGCAGTATTTT. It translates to CASSELSGRLDTQYF.

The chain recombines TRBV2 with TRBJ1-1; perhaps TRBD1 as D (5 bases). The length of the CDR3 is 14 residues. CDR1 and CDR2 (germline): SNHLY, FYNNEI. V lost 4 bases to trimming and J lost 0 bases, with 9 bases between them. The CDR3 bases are TGTGCCAGCAGTGTGACAGCCCTGAACACTGAAGCTTTCTTT. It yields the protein CASSVTALNTEAFF.

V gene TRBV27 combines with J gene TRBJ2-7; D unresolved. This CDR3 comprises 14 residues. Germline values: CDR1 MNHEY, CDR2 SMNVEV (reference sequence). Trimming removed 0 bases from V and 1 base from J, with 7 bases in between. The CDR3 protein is CASSLSSISYEQYF. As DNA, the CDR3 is TGTGCCAGCAGTTTATCTTCCATTTCCTACGAGCAGTACTTC.

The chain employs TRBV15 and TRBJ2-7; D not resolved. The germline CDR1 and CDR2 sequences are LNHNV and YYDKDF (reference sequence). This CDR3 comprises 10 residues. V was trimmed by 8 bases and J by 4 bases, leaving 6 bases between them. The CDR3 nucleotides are TGTGCCACCGGCCAATACGAGCAGTACTTC. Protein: CATGQYEQYF. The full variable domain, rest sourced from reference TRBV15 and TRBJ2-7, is DAMVIQNPRYQVTQFGKPVTLSCSQTLNHNVMYWYQQKSSQAPKLLFHYYDKDFNNEADTPDNFQSRRPNTSFCFLDIRSPGLGDTAMYLCATGQYEQYFGPGTRLTVT.

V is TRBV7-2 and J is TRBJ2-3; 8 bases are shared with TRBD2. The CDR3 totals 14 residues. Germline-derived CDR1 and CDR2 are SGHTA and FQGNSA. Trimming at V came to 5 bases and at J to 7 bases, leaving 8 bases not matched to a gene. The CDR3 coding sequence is TGTGCCAGCAGCACCGGGAGGGCCGGAAATACGCAGTATTTT. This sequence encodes CASSTGRAGNTQYF.

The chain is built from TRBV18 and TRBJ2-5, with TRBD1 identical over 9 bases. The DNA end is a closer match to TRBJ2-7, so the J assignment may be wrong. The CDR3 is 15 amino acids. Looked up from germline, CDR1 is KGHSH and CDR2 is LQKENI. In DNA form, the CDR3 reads TGTGCCAGCTCACCGGCCCGGGACAGGGTTAACGAGCAGTACTTC. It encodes CASSPARDRVNEQYF.

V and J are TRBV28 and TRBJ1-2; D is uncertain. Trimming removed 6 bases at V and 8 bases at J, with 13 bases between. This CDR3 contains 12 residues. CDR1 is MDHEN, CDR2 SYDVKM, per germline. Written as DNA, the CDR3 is TGTGCCAGCAGCGAGAGACGGAGGGGCTACACCTTC. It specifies CASSERRRGYTF.

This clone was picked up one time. The DNA of the CDR3 is TGTGCCAGCAGATCCCAGGACAGCTATGAAGCTTTCTTT. Its protein is CASRSQDSYEAFF. V gene TRBV28 combines with J gene TRBJ1-1; a possible D gene is TRBD1 (6 bases). Trimming took 6 bases from V and 7 from J, leaving 15 bases between them. The CDR3 sequence is 13 residues long. Germline CDR1 MDHEN, CDR2 SYDVKM.

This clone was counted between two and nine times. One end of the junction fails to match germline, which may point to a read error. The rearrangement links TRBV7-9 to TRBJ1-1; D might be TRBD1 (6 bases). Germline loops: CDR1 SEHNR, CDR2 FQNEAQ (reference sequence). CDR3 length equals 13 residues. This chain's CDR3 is CSSSSGQSTEAFF. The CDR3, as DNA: TGTTCCAGCAGCTCCGGACAGTCGACTGAAGCTTTCTTT.